The 32 T cell receptor beta chains below all came from one sample that was sequenced in a study of blood T cell repertoires in COVID-19. Here immunoSEQ multiplex PCR was the method, and the copy in TCRdb shows in-frame clones only, minus some. The table includes around 88,000 clones, less than 85% detected once. Source material: peripheral blood. All receptors come from a man between 50 and 59 years old who had recovered from COVID-19.

The chain combines TRBV6-5 with TRBJ2-1; maybe TRBD1 (6 bases). The CDR3 has 14 residues. The V end lost 11 bases, the J end lost 5 bases, and 19 bases lay between the germline ends. The germline gives CDR1 MNHEY, CDR2 SVGAGI. CDR3 sequence (DNA): TGTGCCGGACAGACCAGCCCCCTAAACAATGAGCAGTTCTTC. Translated: CAGQTSPLNNEQFF.

The chain has TRBV4-1 and TRBJ2-7, with 10 bases fitting TRBD2. V lost 0 bases to trimming and J lost 3 bases; unmatched junction nucleotides: 11. This CDR3 region has 18 residues. Germline V gene lookup returns CDR1 MGHRA and CDR2 YSYEKL. The CDR3 loop reads CASSQELAGPGFSYEQYF. The CDR3, as DNA: TGCGCCAGCAGCCAAGAACTAGCGGGACCCGGCTTCAGCTACGAGCAGTACTTC.

This chain connects TRBV7-2 to TRBJ1-1; D ambiguous. This CDR3 is built from 14 residues. Trimming cost V 2 bases and J 4 bases, with 11 bases left between them. CDR1 and CDR2 (germline): SGHTA, FQGNSA. CDR3 coding DNA: TGTGCCAGCAGCTTATTTGCGGGTGGCACTGAAGCTTTCTTT. Its translation: CASSLFAGGTEAFF.

V and J are TRBV4-1 and TRBJ2-7; weak D call: TRBD2 (6 bases). The CDR3 contains 14 residues. Germline CDR1 is MGHRA and CDR2 is YSYEKL. Trimming removed 1 base at V and 5 bases at J, with 12 bases between. The CDR3 DNA reads as TGCGCCAGCAGCCAAGGCCCGGGAGCAAACGAGCAGTACTTC. Translation gives CASSQGPGANEQYF.

The V call is TRBV2, the J call TRBJ1-5; maybe TRBD1 (5 bases). Germline V gene lookup returns CDR1 SNHLY and CDR2 FYNNEI. The V end lost 6 bases, the J end lost 0 bases, and 18 bases lay between the germline ends. The CDR3 spans 17 residues. CDR3 nucleotide sequence: TGTGCCAGCAGCGAGGCGCAAGGGGTATATAGCAATCAGCCCCAGCATTTT. Translated, it gives CASSEAQGVYSNQPQHF.

The chain combines TRBV10-3 with TRBJ2-2; D gene ambiguous. There are 15 residues in the CDR3. Trimming removed 2 bases at V and 1 base at J, with 8 bases between. The germline CDR1 and CDR2 sequences are ENHRY and SYGVKD. The CDR3 region is CAISEGGQNTGELFF. The CDR3 nucleotides are TGTGCCATCAGTGAGGGCGGCCAGAACACCGGGGAGCTGTTTTTT.

A few counts support this clone. The chain carries TRBV6-5 and TRBJ2-7; TRBD1 matches 9 bases. With V trimmed by 6 bases and J by 4 bases, 10 bases remained unmatched. This CDR3 has 15 residues. The germline V gene has CDR1 MNHEY and CDR2 SVGAGI. The CDR3 here is CASSMTGTGLYEQYF. The CDR3 DNA reads TGTGCCAGCAGCATGACCGGGACAGGGCTTTACGAGCAGTACTTC.

The chain has TRBV28 and TRBJ2-5, with a tentative D call TRBD1 (5 bases). The CDR3 covers 14 residues. Germline V gives CDR1 MDHEN, CDR2 SYDVKM. Trimming took 7 bases from V and 6 from J, leaving 18 bases between them. CDR3 protein: CASIDIQGGKTQYF. The CDR3 nucleotides are TGTGCCAGCATTGATATCCAGGGTGGGAAGACCCAGTACTTC.

The chain is built from TRBV7-9 and TRBJ2-3; D is possibly TRBD2 (5 bases). Germline V CDR1 and CDR2: SEHNR, FQNEAQ (reference sequence). The CDR3 spans 15 residues. The V end lost 2 bases, the J end lost 6 bases, and 15 bases lay between the germline ends. This CDR3 is CASSLWATRGDTQYF. Written as DNA, the CDR3 is TGTGCCAGCAGCTTATGGGCTACTCGAGGGGATACGCAGTATTTT.

The rearrangement links TRBV6-5 to TRBJ1-1, with D possibly matching TRBD1 (6 bases). CDR3 size: 14 residues. Per germline, CDR1 MNHEY and CDR2 SVGAGI. Between the trimmed V and J ends, which lost 8 bases and 1 base, there was a span of 14 bases. CDR3 amino acids: CASYLGGPNTEAFF. The DNA of the CDR3 is TGTGCCAGCTACCTCGGGGGGCCGAACACTGAAGCTTTCTTT.

This clone showed up just once. The rearrangement uses TRBV2 and TRBJ1-5; 10 bases match TRBD1. CDR1 is SNHLY and CDR2 is FYNNEI in the germline V gene. This CDR3 has 15 residues. With V trimmed by 5 bases and J by 7 bases, 8 bases remained unmatched. The CDR3 sequence: CASSPRTGGGQPQHF. Here the CDR3 DNA reads TGTGCCAGCAGTCCCAGGACAGGGGGGGGACAGCCCCAGCATTTT.

The chain is built from TRBV5-1 and TRBJ2-7; 12 bases fit TRBD2. With 4 bases clipped from V and 7 bases from J, the junction kept 12 bases outside the gene matches. The CDR3 sequence is 16 residues long. The germline gives CDR1 SGHRS, CDR2 YFSETQ. The CDR3 sequence: CASSPGLAGSYEEQYF. The CDR3, as DNA: TGCGCCAGCAGCCCCGGACTAGCGGGATCCTACGAGGAGCAGTACTTC.

The V call is TRBV4-2, the J call TRBJ1-2; 11 bases map to TRBD1. CDR1 and CDR2 from the germline V gene are LGHNA and YNFKEQ. This CDR3 spans 16 amino acids. With 0 bases clipped from V and 8 bases from J, the junction kept 8 bases outside the gene matches. The CDR3 DNA sequence: TGTGCCAGCAGCCAAGATTGGACAGGGGGCGCATACGGCTACACCTTC. Translation: CASSQDWTGGAYGYTF.

This clone was found a few times. V and J are TRBV7-8 and TRBJ1-4, with D tentatively TRBD1 (5 bases). This CDR3 contains 14 residues. Germline CDR1 is SGHVS and CDR2 is FQNEAQ. Trimming took 5 bases from V and 7 from J, leaving 14 bases between them. The CDR3 region has the DNA TGTGCCAGCAGCGCCAGGGAGGGCGGTGAAAAACTGTTTTTT. It is translated as CASSAREGGEKLFF.

The chain employs TRBV30 and TRBJ1-1; 9 bases match TRBD1. This CDR3 contains 18 residues. J was trimmed by 0 bases and V by 0 bases; bases with no gene match: 11. Germline V gene lookup returns CDR1 GTSNPN and CDR2 SVGIG (reference sequence). CDR3 nucleotides: TGTGCCTGGAGTGTACGACAGGGGGGAAGAGCTATGAACACTGAAGCTTTCTTT. It yields the protein CAWSVRQGGRAMNTEAFF.

This clone was seen a single time. CDR3 amino acids: CASSLVGTPNTGELFF. The CDR3 DNA sequence: TGTGCCAGCAGCTTAGTGGGGACTCCTAACACCGGGGAGCTGTTTTTT. The V gene is TRBV7-6, the J gene TRBJ2-2; tentatively, D is TRBD2 (6 bases). There are 16 residues in the CDR3. Germline CDR1 and CDR2: SGHVS and FNYEAQ. V lost 1 base to trimming and J lost 2 bases, with 11 bases between them. The full variable domain, with the rest looked up from reference TRBV7-6 and TRBJ2-2, is GAGVSQSPRYKVTKRGQDVALRCDPISGHVSLYWYRQALGQGPEFLTYFNYEAQQDKSGLPNDRFSAERPEGSISTLTIQRTEQRDSAMYRCASSLVGTPNTGELFFGEGSRLTVL.

This clone was seen more than once but under ten times. The chain carries TRBV6-2 or TRBV6-3 and TRBJ1-2; maybe TRBD1 (6 bases). Germline lookup yields CDR1 MNHEY and CDR2 SVGEGT. The CDR3 sequence is 12 residues long. The V end lost 3 bases, the J end lost 5 bases, and 7 bases lay between the germline ends. Written as DNA, the CDR3 is TGTGCCAGCAGTTATCAGGGGTATGGCTACACCTTC. This codes for CASSYQGYGYTF.

This chain connects TRBV4-3 to TRBJ2-3; the D gene is possibly TRBD2 (7 bases). Germline lookup yields CDR1 LGHNA and CDR2 YSLEER. V was pared by 0 bases and J by 4 bases, with 11 bases between. The CDR3 is 15 residues long. The CDR3, as DNA: TGCGCCAGCAGCCAAGATTGGGAGGGGGCAGATACGCAGTATTTT. Translation gives CASSQDWEGADTQYF.

The V gene is TRBV3-1 (or the pseudogene TRBV3-2), the J gene TRBJ2-7; 8 positions agree with TRBD2. Looked up from germline, CDR1 is LGHDT and CDR2 is YNNKEL (reference sequence). J lost 0 bases, V lost 4 bases, and 5 bases had no gene match. The length of the CDR3 is 15 residues. The CDR3 DNA follows: TGTGCCAGCAGCCTCTCAGCGGGAGCCTCCTACGAGCAGTACTTC. Protein sequence: CASSLSAGASYEQYF.

This rearrangement joins TRBV28 to TRBJ1-6, with D perhaps matching TRBD1 (6 bases). The CDR3 is 16 residues long. Germline V CDR1 and CDR2: MDHEN, SYDVKM. The ends were cut back, 4 bases at V and 7 bases at J, with 17 bases in the middle. CDR3 amino acids: CASSSGGGARNSPLHF. CDR3 sequence (DNA): TGTGCCAGCAGTTCGGGGGGGGGCGCGAGGAATTCACCCCTCCACTTT.

V and J are TRBV7-9 and TRBJ2-1, with TRBD2 identical over 9 bases. CDR1 is SEHNR, CDR2 FQNEAQ, per germline (reference sequence). This CDR3 region has 15 residues. V lost 5 bases to trimming and J lost 8 bases; unmatched junction nucleotides: 10. The CDR3 region has the DNA TGTGCCAGCAGCCTGTCTGCGGGAGGGATGGATGAGCAGTTCTTC. It is translated as CASSLSAGGMDEQFF.

This chain connects TRBV5-1 to TRBJ2-1; TRBD1 aligns across 12 bases. This CDR3 comprises 14 residues. V gave up 4 bases and J gave up 7 bases; unmatched junction bases: 3. Germline lookup yields CDR1 SGHRS and CDR2 YFSETQ. CDR3 in DNA: TGCGCCAGCAGCCCGGGACAGGGGGCAAATGAGCAGTTCTTC. Translated, it gives CASSPGQGANEQFF.

This clone was found a few times. V gene TRBV6-5 combines with J gene TRBJ1-2; a weak D match, TRBD1 (6 bases). From germline, CDR1 is MNHEY and CDR2 SVGAGI. CDR3 length equals 12 residues. V shed 7 bases and J shed 7 bases, with 13 bases lying between them. The CDR3 here is CASTKGTSGYTF. CDR3 DNA sequence: TGTGCCAGCACCAAAGGGACAAGTGGCTACACCTTC.

The chain has TRBV27 and TRBJ1-2; a weak D match, TRBD1 (6 bases). Trimming stripped 5 bases from V and 7 bases from J, with 14 bases between. Germline CDR1 reads MNHEY; CDR2 reads SMNVEV (reference sequence). The length of the CDR3 is 13 residues. The CDR3 nucleotides are TGTGCCAGCAGTCCTTCAGGACAGTCTGGCTACACCTTC. It yields the protein CASSPSGQSGYTF.

Only a few counts were recorded for this clone. V is TRBV11-1 and J is TRBJ2-1; the match to TRBD2 covers 11 bases. V shed 1 base, J shed 7 bases, and the junction held 6 bases outside the gene matches. CDR3 length: 16 amino acids. Germline CDR1 is SGHAT and CDR2 is FQDESV (reference sequence). The CDR3 DNA sequence: TGTGCCAGCAGCTTAGTAGCGGGAGGGCCAAGAAATGAGCAGTTCTTC. Residues: CASSLVAGGPRNEQFF.

This clone appeared once. V and J are TRBV7-8 and TRBJ2-7; D is possibly TRBD1 (5 bases). Between the trimmed V and J ends, which lost 4 bases and 2 bases, there was a span of 12 bases. Germline V gene sequence: CDR1 SGHVS, CDR2 FQNEAQ. The CDR3 has 14 residues. CDR3 sequence (DNA): TGTGCCAGCAGCTCCCGGACATATCCCTACGAGCAGTACTTC. This encodes CASSSRTYPYEQYF.

This chain joins TRBV5-5 and TRBJ1-4; the D gene is possibly TRBD1 (5 bases). Trimming pared 1 base from V and 7 bases from J, leaving 8 bases between. The germline V gene has CDR1 SGHKS and CDR2 YYEKEE (reference sequence). The CDR3 spans 13 residues. The CDR3 sequence: CASSLTGTEKLFF. The CDR3 DNA sequence: TGTGCCAGCAGCTTGACAGGAACTGAAAAACTGTTTTTT.

In this sample, this clone turned up once. The chain uses TRBV5-5 and TRBJ2-1; D is ambiguous. CDR3 length: 15 residues. Trimming pared 2 bases from V and 0 bases from J, leaving 9 bases between. CDR1 is SGHKS and CDR2 is YYEKEE in the germline V gene (reference sequence). The CDR3 loop is CASSLTLSSYNEQFF. CDR3 sequence (DNA): TGTGCCAGCAGCTTAACTCTAAGCTCCTACAATGAGCAGTTCTTC. Based on the CDR3 plus reference TRBV5-5 and TRBJ2-1, the full variable domain is DAGVTQSPTHLIKTRGQQVTLRCSPISGHKSVSWYQQVLGQGPQFIFQYYEKEERGRGNFPDRFSARQFPNYSSELNVNALLLGDSALYLCASSLTLSSYNEQFFGPGTRLTVL.

CDR3 protein: CASSLVQGGTYEQYF. CDR3 nucleotides: TGTGCCAGCAGCTTAGTACAGGGGGGAACCTACGAGCAGTACTTC. The V gene is TRBV11-2, the J gene TRBJ2-7; 8 bases map to TRBD1. The CDR3 extends over 15 amino acids. Losses at the gene ends were 1 base for V and 2 bases for J; bases not matched to a gene: 4. CDR1 is SGHAT, CDR2 FQNNGV, per germline. Looking up the rest from reference TRBV11-2 and TRBJ2-7 gives the full variable domain: EAGVAQSPRYKIIEKRQSVAFWCNPISGHATLYWYQQILGQGPKLLIQFQNNGVVDDSQLPKDRFSAERLKGVDSTLKIQPAKLEDSAVYLCASSLVQGGTYEQYFGPGTRLTVT.

J is TRBJ1-1 and V is TRBV7-9; tentative D call: TRBD1 (5 bases). CDR3 length: 14 residues. V was pared by 5 bases and J by 2 bases, with 12 bases between. From germline, CDR1 is SEHNR and CDR2 FQNEAQ (reference sequence). This CDR3 is CASSRQKVNTEAFF. The CDR3 nucleotides are TGTGCCAGCAGCCGACAGAAAGTAAACACTGAAGCTTTCTTT.

The chain links TRBV6-5 to TRBJ1-2, with TRBD1 matching 7 bases. V gave up 0 bases and J gave up 8 bases; unmatched junction bases: 12. The CDR3 runs to 16 residues. CDR1 is MNHEY, CDR2 SVGAGI, per germline. The CDR3 region is CASSYSTGASLRGYTF. CDR3 sequence (DNA): TGTGCCAGCAGTTACTCAACAGGGGCGAGTTTACGGGGCTACACCTTC.

In the case of this clone: The same CDR3 is also encoded by other DNA sequences in this sample. The V and J genes are TRBV12-5 and TRBJ1-5, with D perhaps TRBD1 (5 bases). Germline CDR1 is LGHNT and CDR2 is FRNRAP. V dropped 7 bases and J dropped 7 bases, with 14 bases sitting between them. This CDR3 has 13 residues. The CDR3 loop is CASASGGRQPQHF. The CDR3 DNA is TGTGCTAGTGCCTCGGGGGGTAGGCAGCCCCAGCATTTT.